The next 23 T cell receptor beta chains were all read from a single sample in a study of blood T cell repertoires in COVID-19. Sequencing was performed with immunoSEQ multiplex PCR; in TCRdb, only in-frame clones are kept and a portion is missing. Seen here are roughly 100,000 clones, approximately 90% observed once, and the top ten hold 4% to 6%. Sequencing was done on a sample of peripheral blood. The receptors were sampled from a man aged 45 to 65 with acute or convalescent COVID-19.

The chain links TRBV18 to TRBJ2-3; 7 bases fit TRBD1. The germline gives CDR1 KGHSH, CDR2 LQKENI. This CDR3 region has 15 residues. The V and J ends lost 6 bases and 3 bases, in that order; junction bases with no gene match: 9. In DNA, the CDR3 is TGTGCCAGCTCCCGACAGGGTGCCGGGACAGATACGCAGTATTTT. Translated, it gives CASSRQGAGTDTQYF. The variable domain in full, with the rest retrieved from reference TRBV18 and TRBJ2-3, is NAGVMQNPRHLVRRRGQEARLRCSPMKGHSHVYWYRQLPEEGLKFMVYLQKENIIDESGMPKERFSAEFPKEGPSILRIQQVVRGDSAAYFCASSRQGAGTDTQYFGPGTRLTVL.

The genes are TRBV9 and TRBJ2-5; TRBD1 agrees at 7 bases. The V segment lost 5 bases and the J segment 5 bases; nucleotides outside the gene matches: 15. The CDR3 sequence is 16 residues long. From germline, CDR1 is SGDLS and CDR2 YYNGEE. CDR3: CASSTTGTMTLETQYF. DNA of the CDR3: TGTGCCAGCAGTACGACAGGGACAATGACACTGGAGACCCAGTACTTC.

This clone occurred a few times. This chain uses TRBV15 with TRBJ1-2, with 11 bases identical to TRBD1. CDR3 length: 17 amino acids. After removal of 1 base from V and 5 bases from J, the junction contained 9 bases not matched to a gene. Germline V lookup: CDR1 LNHNV, CDR2 YYDKDF (reference sequence). In DNA form, the CDR3 reads TGTGCCACCAGCAGAGCCGGGACAGGGGGAGTTGTTTATGGCTACACCTTC. Translating it yields CATSRAGTGGVVYGYTF.

The chain combines TRBV29-1 with TRBJ1-4; 11 bases line up with TRBD1. After removal of 4 bases from V and 7 bases from J, the junction contained 2 bases not matched to a gene. Germline-derived CDR1 and CDR2 are SQVTM and ANQGSEA. The CDR3 contains 13 residues. CDR3 in amino acids: CSVGDRGGEKLFF. The CDR3 coding sequence is TGCAGCGTTGGGGACAGGGGGGGTGAAAAACTGTTTTTT. Combining the CDR3 with reference TRBV29-1 and TRBJ1-4 gives the whole variable domain SAVISQKPSRDICQRGTSLTIQCQVDSQVTMMFWYRQQPGQSLTLIATANQGSEATYESGFVIDKFPISRPNLTFSTLTVSNMSPEDSSIYLCSVGDRGGEKLFFGSGTQLSVL.

The chain couples TRBV6-4 to TRBJ1-2; a weak D match, TRBD1 (5 bases). The CDR3 is 14 amino acids. Germline lookup yields CDR1 MRHNA and CDR2 SNTAGT. V was shortened by 5 bases and J by 4 bases, with 14 bases between the two germline ends. CDR3 nucleotides: TGTGCCAGCAGTCCCACCGACAGAAGCTATGGCTACACCTTC. It specifies CASSPTDRSYGYTF.

The rearrangement links TRBV29-1 to TRBJ2-1, with 8 positions matching TRBD1. The CDR3 runs to 14 residues. Trimming cost V 6 bases and J 7 bases; bases outside gene matches: 11. Germline CDR1 and CDR2: SQVTM and ANQGSEA. The CDR3 protein is CSVQSGTGVNEQFF. For the CDR3, the DNA is TGCAGCGTGCAGTCCGGGACAGGTGTGAATGAGCAGTTCTTC.

The chain recombines TRBV11-2 with TRBJ2-4; 12 bases are shared with TRBD2. The CDR3 is 19 amino acids. Trimming at V came to 2 bases and at J to 5 bases, leaving 13 bases not matched to a gene. Germline values: CDR1 SGHAT, CDR2 FQNNGV. CDR3 amino acids: CASSLTVASGRGAENIQYF. CDR3 in DNA: TGTGCCAGCAGCTTAACAGTGGCTAGCGGGAGGGGTGCTGAAAACATTCAGTACTTC.

The chain has TRBV10-3 and TRBJ2-5, with TRBD2 matching over 11 bases. The V segment lost 0 bases and the J segment 4 bases; nucleotides outside the gene matches: 4. CDR3 length: 16 amino acids. The germline V gene encodes CDR1 ENHRY and CDR2 SYGVKD. CDR3 region: CAISESGLAGGETQYF. The CDR3 DNA sequence: TGTGCCATCAGTGAGTCGGGGCTAGCGGGGGGAGAGACCCAGTACTTC.

This clone was seen a handful of times. The chain carries TRBV7-9 and TRBJ1-6; TRBD1 matches at 8 bases. CDR1 and CDR2 (germline): SEHNR, FQNEAQ (reference sequence). This CDR3 contains 18 residues. The V segment lost 1 base and the J segment 4 bases; nucleotides outside the gene matches: 9. The CDR3 is CASSLVPTGVVYNSPLHF. In nucleotides, the CDR3 is TGTGCCAGCAGCTTAGTGCCGACAGGGGTCGTTTATAATTCACCCCTCCACTTT.

The chain uses TRBV19 and TRBJ2-7; possible D gene TRBD2, 5 bases. V lost 3 bases to trimming and J lost 0 bases, with 9 bases between them. CDR1 LNHDA and CDR2 SQIVND come from the germline V gene (reference sequence). The CDR3 contains 14 residues. CDR3 protein: CASSMDLSSYEQYF. In nucleotides, the CDR3 is TGTGCCAGTAGTATGGACTTAAGCTCCTACGAGCAGTACTTC.

The V call is TRBV9, the J call TRBJ2-3; maybe TRBD2 (6 bases). Trimming cost V 4 bases and J 3 bases, with 15 bases left between them. CDR1 is SGDLS and CDR2 is YYNGEE in the germline V gene. The CDR3 has 15 amino acids. The CDR3 bases are TGTGCCAGCAGCCGGGGGTCGAGGGCGACAGATACGCAGTATTTT. Protein product: CASSRGSRATDTQYF.

This chain connects TRBV30 to TRBJ2-4, with 8 bases fitting TRBD2. Looked up from germline, CDR1 is GTSNPN and CDR2 is SVGIG (reference sequence). The CDR3 is made up of 17 amino acids. V was clipped by 4 bases and J by 1 base; unmatched bases: 12. CDR3 region: CAWTPRSGSGAKNIQYF. DNA for the CDR3: TGTGCCTGGACCCCGAGGAGCGGGAGCGGGGCCAAAAACATTCAGTACTTC.

The CDR3 sequence: CASSEIQGAGQPQHF. Written as DNA, the CDR3 is TGTGCCAGCAGTGAAATTCAGGGGGCAGGTCAGCCCCAGCATTTT. The gene calls are TRBV6-1 and TRBJ1-5; 8 bases fit TRBD1. J was trimmed by 6 bases and V by 2 bases; bases with no gene match: 6. The CDR3 has 15 amino acids. CDR1 is MNHNS, CDR2 SASEGT, per germline.

The V and J genes are TRBV19 and TRBJ1-4; perhaps TRBD1 as D (6 bases). The CDR3 is 16 amino acids. The germline gives CDR1 LNHDA, CDR2 SQIVND (reference sequence). V was trimmed by 4 bases and J by 2 bases, leaving 14 bases between them. The CDR3 loop reads CASSTNTGNTNEKLFF. In DNA form, the CDR3 reads TGTGCCAGTAGTACGAACACAGGGAACACTAATGAAAAACTGTTTTTT. Variable domain in full (rest from reference TRBV19 and TRBJ1-4): DGGITQSPKYLFRKEGQNVTLSCEQNLNHDAMYWYRQDPGQGLRLIYYSQIVNDFQKGDIAEGYSVSREKKESFPLTVTSAQKNPTAFYLCASSTNTGNTNEKLFFGSGTQLSVL.

This rearrangement joins TRBV5-1 to TRBJ2-1; TRBD2 agrees at 7 bases. Unmatched junction bases numbered 3, after V lost 3 bases and J lost 0 bases. CDR1 is SGHRS, CDR2 YFSETQ, per germline. This CDR3 has 15 amino acids. CDR3 DNA sequence: TGCGCCAGCAGCTACCGGACTAGCTCCTACAATGAGCAGTTCTTC. This gives the protein CASSYRTSSYNEQFF.

The genes are TRBV6-5 and TRBJ2-1, with 12 bases identical to TRBD2. V lost 6 bases, J lost 8 bases, and 8 bases stayed unmatched. From germline, CDR1 is MNHEY and CDR2 SVGAGI. The CDR3 covers 15 residues. The CDR3 sequence: CASSLRLAGVDEQFF. CDR3 in DNA: TGTGCCAGCAGCCTTCGACTAGCGGGAGTCGATGAGCAGTTCTTC.

The rearrangement joins TRBV6-4 to TRBJ2-3; D is undetermined. V lost 7 bases and J 0 bases, leaving 11 bases between the germline ends. Germline-derived CDR1 and CDR2 are MRHNA and SNTAGT. The CDR3 runs 14 residues. The CDR3 loop reads CASKEAFSTDTQYF. The CDR3 DNA is TGTGCCAGCAAAGAGGCCTTTAGCACAGATACGCAGTATTTT.

This chain links TRBV15 with TRBJ2-7, with a weak D call TRBD2 (5 bases). This CDR3 comprises 14 residues. The V and J ends lost 1 base and 3 bases respectively, with 10 bases between them. Germline lookup yields CDR1 LNHNV and CDR2 YYDKDF (reference sequence). CDR3 nucleotide sequence: TGTGCCACCAGCAGAGCGCGGGCGGACTACGAGCAGTACTTC. Translated, it gives CATSRARADYEQYF.

This clone was recorded only once. The CDR3 coding sequence is TGTGCCACCAGCAGAGACGGGGCGAACACCGGGGAGCTGTTTTTT. It encodes CATSRDGANTGELFF. The chain uses TRBV15 and TRBJ2-2; a possible D gene is TRBD2 (5 bases). The CDR3 contains 15 residues. The V end was cut by 0 bases, the J end by 0 bases, with 5 bases between. The germline V gene encodes CDR1 LNHNV and CDR2 YYDKDF (reference sequence).

A single count supports this clone. V and J are TRBV11-2 and TRBJ2-3, with 8 bases fitting TRBD1. CDR1 and CDR2 (germline): SGHAT, FQNNGV. The CDR3 is 15 residues long. V shed 1 base, J shed 2 bases, and the junction held 2 bases outside the gene matches. Here the CDR3 reads CASSLAGQATDTQYF. CDR3 sequence (DNA): TGTGCCAGCAGCTTAGCGGGACAGGCCACAGATACGCAGTATTTT.

This chain connects TRBV5-1 to TRBJ1-5; 8 bases are shared with TRBD1. V lost 4 bases, J lost 1 base, and 10 bases stayed unmatched. Germline V lookup: CDR1 SGHRS, CDR2 YFSETQ. The CDR3 covers 17 residues. The CDR3 is CASSRRTGIGSNQPQHF. CDR3 bases: TGCGCCAGCAGCCGGAGGACAGGGATCGGGAGCAATCAGCCCCAGCATTTT.

In DNA, the CDR3 is TGTGCCAGCAGCTTCGGGCAGGGAAAGGGTCACGAGCAGTACTTC. Its translation is CASSFGQGKGHEQYF. The rearrangement links TRBV5-8 to TRBJ2-7; a weak D match, TRBD1 (5 bases). The germline CDR1 and CDR2 sequences are SGHTS and YDEGEE. V was shortened by 2 bases and J by 5 bases, with 17 bases between the two germline ends. The CDR3 sequence is 15 residues long.

The chain is built from TRBV2 and TRBJ2-2; 10 nucleotides line up with TRBD1. The CDR3 sequence is 15 residues long. In germline, CDR1 is SNHLY, CDR2 FYNNEI. Trimming took 6 bases from V and 5 from J; bases not matched to a gene: 6. The CDR3 is CASSGGGQGTGELFF. The CDR3 DNA reads as TGTGCCAGCAGCGGAGGGGGACAGGGGACCGGGGAGCTGTTTTTT.